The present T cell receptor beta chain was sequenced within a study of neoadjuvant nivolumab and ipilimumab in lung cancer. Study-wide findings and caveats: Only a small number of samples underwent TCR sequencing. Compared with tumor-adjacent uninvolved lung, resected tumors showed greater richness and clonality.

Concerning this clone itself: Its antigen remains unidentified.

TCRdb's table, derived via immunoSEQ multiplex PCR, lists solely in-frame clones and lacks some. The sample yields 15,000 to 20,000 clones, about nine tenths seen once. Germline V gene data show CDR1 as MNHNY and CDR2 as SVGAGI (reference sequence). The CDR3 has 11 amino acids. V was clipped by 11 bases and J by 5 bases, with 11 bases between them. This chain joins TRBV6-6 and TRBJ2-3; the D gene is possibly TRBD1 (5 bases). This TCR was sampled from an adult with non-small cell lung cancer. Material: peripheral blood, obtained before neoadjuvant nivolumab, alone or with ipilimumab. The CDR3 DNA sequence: TGTGCCTCCCTCAGGGAAGATACGCAGTATTTT. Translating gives CASLREDTQYF.